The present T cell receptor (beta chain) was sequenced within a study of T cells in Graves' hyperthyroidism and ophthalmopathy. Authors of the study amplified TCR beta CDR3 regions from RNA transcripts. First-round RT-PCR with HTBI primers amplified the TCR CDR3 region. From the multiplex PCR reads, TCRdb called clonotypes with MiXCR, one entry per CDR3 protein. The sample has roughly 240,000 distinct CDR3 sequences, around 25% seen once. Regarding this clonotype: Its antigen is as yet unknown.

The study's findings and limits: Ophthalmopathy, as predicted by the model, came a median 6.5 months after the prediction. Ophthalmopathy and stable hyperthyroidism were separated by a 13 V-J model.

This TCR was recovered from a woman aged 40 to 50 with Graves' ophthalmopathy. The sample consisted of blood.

DNA of the CDR3: TGTGCCACCCGACAGGGGAGCACTGAAGCTTTCTTT. Encoded protein: CATRQGSTEAFF. The chain has TRBV6-2 or TRBV6-3 and TRBJ1-1; TRBD1 matches 8 bases. The CDR3 contains 12 residues. Unmatched junction bases numbered 5, after V lost 10 bases and J lost 4 bases. Germline loops: CDR1 MNHEY, CDR2 SVGEGT.